By share, the clone carrying this T cell receptor (beta chain) counts as medium-sized. Antigen: not known. This entry is derived from a study of T cell repertoires in aging, cancer and after chemotherapy. Notes on the study in general: In each cancer cohort, median generation probability increased across chemotherapy, suggesting thymic output rebounded. Healthy donors lost TCR diversity with age mainly through richness, cancer patients through richness and evenness.

Amplification of TCR beta used genomic DNA extracted from peripheral blood. Multiplex touch-down PCR with TRB-A/B primers amplified rearranged V-D-J TRB sequences. TCRdb re-called the multiplex PCR reads through MiXCR, storing one row per CDR3 protein. Of about 1,300 distinct CDR3 sequences listed, 20% to 25% are singletons. The sequencing input was blood. The origin of this receptor is a human donor with a blood cancer.

The CDR3 region has the DNA TGTGCCAGCAGTTCCTCGGGAAAAGAGACCCAGTACTTC. The encoded protein is CASSSSGKETQYF. The chain uses TRBV12-3 or TRBV12-4 and TRBJ2-5; D is perhaps TRBD2 (5 bases). V lost 4 bases, J lost 3 bases, and 9 bases lay in between. The CDR3 covers 13 residues.